These 10 T cell receptor beta chains originate from one sample sequenced in a study of T-cell memory formation after mild COVID-19. One entry per CDR3 protein, called by TCRdb with MiXCR from the 5' RACE reads. The sample lists around 200,000 distinct CDR3 sequences, under 30% occurring once. The sample taken for sequencing was PBMCs or a T cell subset sorted from them (not recorded which). All receptors come from an adult woman who had mild COVID-19 (a few samples of this study predate the infection). Cell type and time point are not known.

This clonotype was observed a few times. This sequence joins TRBV15 and TRBJ2-7, with TRBD2 matching 11 bases. Looked up from germline, CDR1 is LNHNV and CDR2 is YYDKDF (reference sequence). The CDR3 totals 15 residues. After removal of 3 bases from V and 6 bases from J, the junction contained 7 bases not matched to a gene. DNA of the CDR3: TGTGCCACCAGCAGTCGGGCTAGCGGGGGGACCGAGCAGTACTTC. The encoded protein is CATSSRASGGTEQYF.

The chain uses TRBV7-6 and TRBJ2-3; D call uncertain. The germline V and J ends were trimmed by 4 bases and 0 bases, with 5 bases remaining between them. CDR1 is SGHVS and CDR2 is FNYEAQ in the germline V gene. CDR3 length: 13 residues. The CDR3 sequence: CASSYTSTDTQYF. DNA for the CDR3: TGTGCCAGCAGCTACACTAGCACAGATACGCAGTATTTT.

The chain is built from TRBV6-1 and TRBJ1-2; TRBD1 might be the D (5 bases). This CDR3 is 14 amino acids long. Germline V CDR1 and CDR2: MNHNS, SASEGT. The V end lost 7 bases, the J end lost 3 bases, and 15 bases lay between the germline ends. CDR3 sequence reads: CASIRATGYYGYTF. CDR3 nucleotides: TGTGCCAGCATCAGGGCTACGGGATACTATGGCTACACCTTC.

This clonotype was counted between two and nine times. This chain links TRBV10-3 with TRBJ2-5, with 11 positions matching TRBD1. Per germline, CDR1 ENHRY and CDR2 SYGVKD. V was pared by 5 bases and J by 0 bases, with 8 bases of the junction left unmatched. This CDR3 comprises 17 residues. CDR3 sequence: CAISRDRGFSNQETQYF. In DNA form, the CDR3 reads TGTGCCATCAGTCGGGACAGGGGGTTCTCAAACCAAGAGACCCAGTACTTC.

About this clonotype itself: This could be a read error, since a much larger clone is one nucleotide away. The chain employs TRBV9 and TRBJ2-7, with D hard to call. Trimming stripped 0 bases from V and 1 base from J, with 8 bases between. The CDR3 loop spans 14 amino acids. Looked up from germline, CDR1 is SGDLS and CDR2 is YYNGEE. The CDR3 nucleotides read TGTGCCAGCAGCGTAGAGTTGGAATCCTACGAGCAGTACTTC. Translated: CASSVELESYEQYF. Drawing the rest from reference TRBV9 and TRBJ2-7, the complete variable domain is DSGVTQTPKHLITATGQRVTLRCSPRSGDLSVYWYQQSLDQGLQFLIQYYNGEERAKGNILERFSAQQFPDLHSELNLSSLELGDSALYFCASSVELESYEQYFGPGTRLTVT.

This clonotype was counted between two and nine times. The chain carries TRBV6-4 and TRBJ1-1; TRBD1 matches 8 bases. Germline trimming cut 6 bases from V and 4 bases from J; bases unmatched to any gene: 7. CDR1 is MRHNA and CDR2 is SNTAGT in the germline V gene. The CDR3 runs to 14 residues. The CDR3 region is CASSQTGGATEAFF. The DNA for the CDR3 is TGTGCCAGCAGCCAAACAGGGGGTGCCACTGAAGCTTTCTTT.

The chain employs TRBV29-1 and TRBJ2-1, with TRBD2 identical over 9 bases. J was trimmed by 10 bases and V by 8 bases; bases with no gene match: 12. Germline loops: CDR1 SQVTM, CDR2 ANQGSEA. The CDR3 has 13 amino acids. CDR3 sequence: CSMGWREGDEQFF. The CDR3 DNA is TGCAGCATGGGGTGGCGGGAGGGGGACGAGCAGTTCTTC.

This clonotype was found a few times. The V call is TRBV3-1, the J call TRBJ2-7; 11 nucleotides line up with TRBD2. V shed 3 bases and J 1 base; nucleotides not matched to a gene: 5. CDR1 is LGHDT and CDR2 is YNNKEL in the germline V gene (reference sequence). The CDR3 consists of 16 residues. The CDR3 sequence: CASSHPGLAASYEQYF. The CDR3 region has the DNA TGTGCCAGCAGCCATCCGGGACTAGCGGCTTCCTACGAGCAGTACTTC.

This clonotype was picked up a small number of times. This chain links TRBV5-1 with TRBJ2-3, with D possibly called TRBD1 or TRBD2 (5 bases each). This CDR3 comprises 15 residues. V shed 2 bases and J shed 1 base, with 11 bases lying between them. Germline values: CDR1 SGHRS, CDR2 YFSETQ. The CDR3 reads CASSLGRGGTDTQYF. CDR3 bases: TGCGCCAGCAGCTTAGGACGGGGCGGCACAGATACGCAGTATTTT.

The V and J genes are TRBV7-9 and TRBJ2-7; 14 positions agree with TRBD2. V shed 5 bases and J 2 bases; nucleotides not matched to a gene: 8. The CDR3 is 17 amino acids. Germline V CDR1 and CDR2: SEHNR, FQNEAQ (reference sequence). CDR3 coding DNA: TGTGCCAGCAGCACGGGACTAGCGGGAGATGGCACCTACGAGCAGTACTTC. This translates into CASSTGLAGDGTYEQYF.